Shown below are 13 T cell receptor beta chains from a single sample sequenced in a study of T-cell memory formation after mild COVID-19. TCRdb reprocessed the 5' RACE reads via MiXCR and lists one record per CDR3 protein. The table has 180,000 or so distinct CDR3 sequences, under 20% seen once. Sequences were obtained from PBMCs or a T cell subset sorted from them (not recorded which). The receptors here all came from an adult woman who had mild COVID-19 (a few samples of this study predate the infection). Cell type and time point are not known.

This clonotype was seen only a few times. V is TRBV29-1 and J is TRBJ2-7; D not certain. Trimming took 1 base from V and 3 from J, leaving 4 bases between them. CDR1 and CDR2 from the germline V gene are SQVTM and ANQGSEA. The CDR3 is 11 residues long. CDR3 residues: CSVEANYEQYF. Here the CDR3 DNA reads TGCAGCGTTGAAGCCAACTACGAGCAGTACTTC.

The gene calls are TRBV19 and TRBJ2-4, with a tentative D call TRBD1 (7 bases). CDR3 length: 16 residues. CDR1 and CDR2 (germline): LNHDA, SQIVND (reference sequence). Trimming took off 5 bases at V and 3 bases at J, with 17 bases between the two ends. CDR3 residues: CASSGDQGGGKNIQYF. The CDR3 DNA reads as TGTGCCAGTAGTGGAGATCAGGGGGGTGGCAAAAACATTCAGTACTTC.

The chain carries TRBV24-1 and TRBJ2-1; D gene uncertain. Germline V gene sequence: CDR1 KGHDR, CDR2 SFDVKD. This CDR3 has 17 residues. Trimming removed 3 bases at V and 8 bases at J, with 22 bases between. The CDR3 here is CATSDPRQAARIDEQFF. CDR3 bases: TGTGCCACCAGTGATCCCAGGCAGGCCGCACGTATAGATGAGCAGTTCTTC.

The chain links TRBV7-3 to TRBJ2-1; TRBD2 matches 14 bases. Per the germline V gene, CDR1 is SGHTA and CDR2 is FQGTGA. V trimming: 5 bases; J trimming: 14 bases; junction bases outside the gene matches: 5. This CDR3 has 13 amino acids. The CDR3 spells CASSPGTSGSKFF. DNA of the CDR3: TGTGCCAGCAGCCCCGGGACTAGCGGGAGTAAGTTCTTC.

In DNA, the CDR3 is TGTGCCAGCAGCCGGACTAGCGGGAATAACCAAGAGACCCAGTACTTC. Encoded protein: CASSRTSGNNQETQYF. This rearrangement joins TRBV11-1 to TRBJ2-5, with 12 bases fitting TRBD2. V shed 5 bases, J shed 0 bases, and the junction held 4 bases outside the gene matches. Germline CDR1 and CDR2: SGHAT and FQDESV (reference sequence). The CDR3 runs 16 residues.

The V and J genes are TRBV18 and TRBJ1-3, with no clear D. Germline lookup yields CDR1 KGHSH and CDR2 LQKENI. The CDR3 contains 17 residues. V dropped 2 bases and J dropped 1 base, with 15 bases sitting between them. CDR3 amino acids: CASSPTRRLSSGNTIYF. The DNA for the CDR3 is TGTGCCAGCTCACCAACCCGCCGCCTATCATCTGGAAACACCATATATTTT.

The sample holds a few counts of this clonotype. J is TRBJ2-5 and V is TRBV12-3 or TRBV12-4; the D gene is possibly TRBD1 (5 bases). The V gene lost 1 base and the J gene lost 1 base, with 10 bases spanning the gap. The CDR3 length is 15 residues. Here the CDR3 reads CASSLGTWAQETQYF. The CDR3 region has the DNA TGTGCCAGCAGTTTAGGGACATGGGCCCAAGAGACCCAGTACTTC.

This clonotype has a count of ten or more. The chain employs TRBV5-1 and TRBJ2-7, with D perhaps matching TRBD2 (6 bases). Germline CDR1 is SGHRS and CDR2 is YFSETQ. Trimming took 0 bases from V and 3 from J, leaving 10 bases between them. The CDR3 is 14 residues long. In DNA, the CDR3 is TGCGCCAGCAGCTTGGGGGGACTGAGCTACGAGCAGTACTTC. Protein sequence: CASSLGGLSYEQYF.

This chain connects TRBV10-3 to TRBJ1-1, with 9 bases aligning to TRBD1. Germline CDR1 ENHRY, CDR2 SYGVKD. V gave up 6 bases and J gave up 4 bases; unmatched junction bases: 6. The CDR3 extends over 14 amino acids. The CDR3: CAIRRTGVRTEAFF. The DNA of the CDR3 is TGTGCCATCAGAAGGACAGGGGTGCGCACTGAAGCTTTCTTT.

The table lists this clonotype with a few counts. The chain carries TRBV7-9 and TRBJ2-7; 8 bases agree with TRBD1. Germline lookup yields CDR1 SEHNR and CDR2 FQNEAQ (reference sequence). The CDR3 is 19 residues long. V lost 1 base and J lost 4; bases outside the gene matches: 18. The CDR3 DNA is TGTGCCAGCAGCTTAGGCCCCTCCGGACAGGGCGAGAACCCTTACGAGCAGTACTTC. Translated, it gives CASSLGPSGQGENPYEQYF.

This chain connects TRBV5-1 to TRBJ1-2; D uncertain. Germline V lookup: CDR1 SGHRS, CDR2 YFSETQ. V was clipped by 0 bases and J by 1 base, with 7 bases between them. This CDR3 region has 14 residues. CDR3 amino acids: CASSLDGRNYGYTF. Here the CDR3 DNA reads TGCGCCAGCAGCTTGGACGGCCGTAACTATGGCTACACCTTC. Variable domain in full (rest from reference TRBV5-1 and TRBJ1-2): KAGVTQTPRYLIKTRGQQVTLSCSPISGHRSVSWYQQTPGQGLQFLFEYFSETQRNKGNFPGRFSGRQFSNSRSEMNVSTLELGDSALYLCASSLDGRNYGYTFGSGTRLTVV.

This clonotype was observed a few times. This chain connects TRBV20-1 to TRBJ1-5; TRBD1 is a possible D gene (6 bases). This CDR3 region has 15 residues. Trimming removed 6 bases from V and 2 bases from J, with 17 bases in between. Germline loops: CDR1 DFQATT, CDR2 SNEGSKA (reference sequence). CDR3 DNA: TGCAGTGCCCGGCCAGGGGAGGGCGGCAATCAGCCCCAGCATTTT. It specifies CSARPGEGGNQPQHF.

The chain links TRBV20-1 to TRBJ2-1, with TRBD2 as a possible D gene (5 bases). The germline V gene has CDR1 DFQATT and CDR2 SNEGSKA (reference sequence). With 8 bases removed from V and 4 bases from J, the gap between germline ends came to 12 bases. CDR3 length equals 12 residues. The CDR3: CSLLGRYNEQFF. The DNA for the CDR3 is TGCAGTCTACTAGGCCGATACAATGAGCAGTTCTTC.